This T cell receptor beta chain came from a study of blood T cell repertoires in COVID-19. From germline, CDR1 is SGHDN and CDR2 FVKESK. V lost 3 bases to trimming and J lost 7 bases; unmatched junction nucleotides: 11. CDR3 length: 15 residues. Assay: immunoSEQ multiplex PCR; the TCRdb copy retains only in-frame clones and omits some. The sample records 200,000 to 250,000 clones, roughly 88% being singletons. The TCR was taken from a man aged 18 to 29 with active or convalescent COVID-19. Input material: peripheral blood. The chain combines TRBV14 with TRBJ2-7; 8 bases map to TRBD2. Written as DNA, the CDR3 is TGTGCCAGCAGCCAGAACCTCGGGACTAGACCAGAGCAGTACTTC. Protein product: CASSQNLGTRPEQYF.